This T cell receptor (beta chain) was recorded in a study of T cell responses to AZD1222 COVID-19 vaccine. The CDR3 covers 14 residues. Looked up from germline, CDR1 is MNHEY and CDR2 is SMNVEV (reference sequence). V gave up 6 bases and J gave up 5 bases; unmatched junction bases: 6. The data were produced by immunoSEQ multiplex PCR, yet TCRdb's version contains in-frame clones alone and is incomplete. Of about 75,000 clones in the sample, 80% to 90% were seen once. The TCR was taken from an adult who received the AZD1222 COVID-19 vaccine. The chain couples TRBV27 to TRBJ1-5; 8 bases fit TRBD1. The sequences come from peripheral blood, collected 28 days after the second AZD1222 dose. The DNA of the CDR3 is TGTGCCAGCAGACGGACAGGGTGGGATCAGCCCCAGCATTTT. It specifies CASRRTGWDQPQHF.